This note documents a single T cell receptor beta chain sequence. What it binds is unknown. The data were obtained in a study of cytomegalovirus exposure and HLA in healthy donors. Across the whole study: Earlier work reported 117 million unique TCR beta sequences from 180 million or so T cells.

Findings and limits, study-wide: The investigators catalogued 150 to 200 TCR beta chains as cytomegalovirus-associated.

The PCR had 60 Vbeta and 13 Jbeta primers. Libraries were prepared by immunoSEQ multiplex PCR; TCRdb keeps only in-frame clonotypes and omits some of them. The table shows 98,000 or so clones, with 75% to 80% occurring only once. V lost 3 bases, J lost 5 bases, and 2 bases stayed unmatched. The germline V gene encodes CDR1 SEHNR and CDR2 FQNEAQ (reference sequence). This CDR3 contains 13 residues. The chain employs TRBV7-9 and TRBJ1-2; 8 bases are shared with TRBD1. This TCR came from a man in his 60s in good health and CMV-seropositive. The specimen was PBMCs. CDR3 in amino acids: CASSLYRGYGYTF. For the CDR3, the DNA is TGTGCCAGCAGCTTGTACAGGGGGTATGGCTACACCTTC.